These 22 T cell receptor beta chains were all obtained from the same sample, sequenced in a study of blood T cell repertoires in COVID-19. The assay was immunoSEQ multiplex PCR, and TCRdb's table has in-frame clones only and misses some. The data hold approximately 390,000 clones, with around 87% observed a single time. The specimen was PBMCs or T cells enriched from blood (not recorded which). The receptor set was obtained from a woman aged 50 to 60 who had recovered from COVID-19.

The chain joins TRBV4-1 to TRBJ1-1, with D possibly being TRBD1 (5 bases). The CDR3 loop spans 15 amino acids. V dropped 1 base and J dropped 0 bases, with 9 bases sitting between them. Germline assignment: CDR1 MGHRA and CDR2 YSYEKL. This CDR3 reads CASSQARGLNTEAFF. The DNA for the CDR3 is TGCGCCAGCAGCCAAGCAAGGGGATTGAACACTGAAGCTTTCTTT.

The chain combines TRBV2 with TRBJ1-5; 7 positions match TRBD1. This CDR3 has 14 amino acids. Germline loops: CDR1 SNHLY, CDR2 FYNNEI. V lost 3 bases, J lost 5 bases, and 4 bases stayed unmatched. CDR3 protein: CASSEQGVYQPQHF. CDR3 coding DNA: TGTGCCAGCAGTGAGCAGGGGGTGTATCAGCCCCAGCATTTT.

The chain combines TRBV2 with TRBJ1-4; D is possibly TRBD1 (5 bases). V was shortened by 5 bases and J by 5 bases, with 9 bases between the two germline ends. The CDR3 consists of 13 residues. Germline CDR1 is SNHLY and CDR2 is FYNNEI. CDR3 in amino acids: CASSQGRNEKLFF. In nucleotides, the CDR3 is TGTGCCAGCAGTCAGGGAAGAAATGAAAAACTGTTTTTT.

This rearrangement joins TRBV11-2 to TRBJ1-1; D is uncertain. Germline V gene sequence: CDR1 SGHAT, CDR2 FQNNGV. This CDR3 has 12 amino acids. The ends were cut back, 1 base at V and 11 bases at J, with 11 bases in the middle. CDR3 DNA: TGTGCCAGCAGCTTAGTCGGGGATTATGCTTTCTTT. It translates to CASSLVGDYAFF.

The chain employs TRBV11-3 and TRBJ2-3; D is uncertain. V shed 1 base and J shed 0 bases, with 11 bases lying between them. Germline V gene lookup returns CDR1 SGHNT and CDR2 YENEEA. The CDR3 extends over 16 amino acids. CDR3 sequence reads: CASSLGLGRSTDTQYF. In DNA form, the CDR3 reads TGTGCCAGCAGCTTAGGGCTGGGCAGAAGCACAGATACGCAGTATTTT. The full variable domain, its missing parts supplied by reference TRBV11-3 and TRBJ2-3, is EAGVVQSPRYKIIEKKQPVAFWCNPISGHNTLYWYLQNLGQGPELLIRYENEEAVDDSQLPKDRFSAERLKGVDSTLKIQPAELGDSAVYLCASSLGLGRSTDTQYFGPGTRLTVL.

The chain couples TRBV6-5 to TRBJ2-6, with TRBD1 identical over 7 bases. This CDR3 spans 16 amino acids. Germline values: CDR1 MNHEY, CDR2 SVGAGI. V was clipped by 2 bases and J by 4 bases; unmatched bases: 5. The CDR3 here is CASSYRDRTGANVLTF. In DNA form, the CDR3 reads TGTGCCAGCAGTTACCGGGACAGAACCGGGGCCAACGTCCTGACTTTC.

The chain is built from TRBV9 and TRBJ1-2, with D perhaps TRBD1 (6 bases). This CDR3 spans 15 amino acids. Trimming shortened V by 2 bases and J by 3 bases, and 14 bases separated the two germline ends. CDR1 SGDLS and CDR2 YYNGEE come from the germline V gene. CDR3 amino acids: CASSVTGTSHYGYTF. CDR3 nucleotides: TGTGCCAGCAGCGTCACCGGGACAAGTCACTATGGCTACACCTTC.

The gene calls are TRBV28 and TRBJ2-1, with 8 bases identical to TRBD2. V was pared by 7 bases and J by 2 bases, with 10 bases of the junction left unmatched. Germline loops: CDR1 MDHEN, CDR2 SYDVKM. The CDR3 length is 16 residues. DNA of the CDR3: TGTGCCAGCATCCATTCGGGGGGGCTGACCTACAATGAGCAGTTCTTC. It encodes CASIHSGGLTYNEQFF.

The chain couples TRBV4-3 to TRBJ2-5, with D possibly being TRBD2 (5 bases). V lost 0 bases and J lost 4, with 12 bases in between. The CDR3 consists of 15 residues. Germline CDR1 is LGHNA and CDR2 is YSLEER. The CDR3 spells CASSQDEGRAETQYF. The DNA of the CDR3 is TGCGCCAGCAGCCAAGATGAGGGTAGGGCAGAGACCCAGTACTTC.

The chain has TRBV10-3 and TRBJ1-1, with D possibly TRBD1 on 6 matching bases. This CDR3 contains 13 residues. Germline V CDR1 and CDR2: ENHRY, SYGVKD. Deletions cut 3 bases from V and 6 bases from J, with 11 bases between. The CDR3, as DNA: TGTGCCATCAGTGAAGCCAGGGGCGCTGAAGCTTTCTTT. Translating gives CAISEARGAEAFF.

The rearrangement joins TRBV6-2 or TRBV6-3 to TRBJ2-2; TRBD1 is a possible D gene (6 bases). The V end was cut by 6 bases, the J end by 0 bases, with 11 bases between. The length of the CDR3 is 15 residues. CDR1 is MNHEY, CDR2 SVGEGT, per germline. Here the CDR3 DNA reads TGTGCCAGCAGCTTGGACAGATCGAACACCGGGGAGCTGTTTTTT. It is translated as CASSLDRSNTGELFF.

The chain employs TRBV29-1 and TRBJ1-5, with TRBD1 matching 7 bases. Trimming cost V 6 bases and J 3 bases; bases outside gene matches: 5. The germline V gene encodes CDR1 SQVTM and CDR2 ANQGSEA. This CDR3 spans 13 amino acids. CDR3 loop: CSVVDRLNQPQHF. The DNA of the CDR3 is TGCAGCGTCGTGGACAGGCTCAATCAGCCCCAGCATTTT.

V usage is TRBV2 and J usage is TRBJ1-1, with TRBD1 as a possible D gene (6 bases). The V gene lost 8 bases and the J gene lost 5 bases, with 15 bases spanning the gap. This CDR3 contains 13 residues. Germline V gives CDR1 SNHLY, CDR2 FYNNEI. The chain's CDR3 is CASPGAGWTEAFF. In DNA form, the CDR3 reads TGTGCCAGCCCAGGGGCCGGGTGGACTGAAGCTTTCTTT.

This clone was observed a single time. The rearrangement joins TRBV5-1 to TRBJ2-1; 7 bases fit TRBD1. After removal of 0 bases from V and 6 bases from J, the junction contained 9 bases not matched to a gene. This CDR3 is built from 16 residues. Germline V gene data show CDR1 as SGHRS and CDR2 as YFSETQ. The CDR3 spells CASSLGGRGSVNEQFF. The CDR3 DNA reads TGCGCCAGCAGCTTGGGTGGCAGGGGGTCGGTCAATGAGCAGTTCTTC.

The V call is TRBV19, the J call TRBJ2-5; 8 nucleotides match TRBD2. Germline V gene sequence: CDR1 LNHDA, CDR2 SQIVND (reference sequence). This CDR3 contains 16 residues. With V trimmed by 4 bases and J by 1 base, 8 bases remained unmatched. CDR3 nucleotide sequence: TGTGCCAGTAGTACCGGACTAGCCGGGCCCCAAGAGACCCAGTACTTC. Amino acids: CASSTGLAGPQETQYF.

This rearrangement joins TRBV7-2 to TRBJ1-1; D is perhaps TRBD1 (6 bases). Germline values: CDR1 SGHTA, CDR2 FQGNSA. The CDR3 consists of 16 residues. V was clipped by 3 bases and J by 8 bases, with 22 bases between them. The CDR3, as DNA: TGTGCCAGCAGCTTCCACAGGGCCACCGGGACCAAAGAAGCTTTCTTT. This gives the protein CASSFHRATGTKEAFF.

The chain has TRBV2 and TRBJ2-5; a weak D match, TRBD1 (6 bases). Trimming shortened V by 6 bases and J by 4 bases, and 12 bases separated the two germline ends. This CDR3 region has 13 residues. Per the germline V gene, CDR1 is SNHLY and CDR2 is FYNNEI. The CDR3 reads CASRAQGTETQYF. Here the CDR3 DNA reads TGTGCCAGCAGGGCTCAGGGGACAGAGACCCAGTACTTC.

V and J are TRBV6-4 and TRBJ2-3; 11 nucleotides align to TRBD2. Germline CDR1 and CDR2: MRHNA and SNTAGT. J lost 6 bases, V lost 7 bases, and 6 bases had no gene match. The CDR3 consists of 14 residues. DNA of the CDR3: TGTGCCAGCAAACTAGCGGGGGAGGCTGATACGCAGTATTTT. This encodes CASKLAGEADTQYF.

This clone was seen more than once but under ten times. V is TRBV18 and J is TRBJ1-6, with a tentative D call TRBD1 (5 bases). This CDR3 has 15 residues. Germline V gives CDR1 KGHSH, CDR2 LQKENI. The ends were cut back, 4 bases at V and 8 bases at J, with 15 bases in the middle. The CDR3 DNA is TGTGCCAGCTCACAGAAACCCTGGGGGGATTCACCCCTCCACTTT. Amino acids: CASSQKPWGDSPLHF.

The chain couples TRBV5-1 to TRBJ2-1; a possible D gene is TRBD2 (6 bases). This CDR3 is 12 amino acids long. Between the trimmed V and J ends, which lost 7 bases and 4 bases, there was a span of 9 bases. The germline CDR1 and CDR2 sequences are SGHRS and YFSETQ. The CDR3 sequence: CASGAGYNEQFF. DNA for the CDR3: TGCGCCAGCGGGGCGGGATACAATGAGCAGTTCTTC.

The rearrangement uses TRBV4-1 and TRBJ1-2; 8 nucleotides align to TRBD1. CDR3 length: 15 amino acids. V gave up 4 bases and J gave up 4 bases; unmatched junction bases: 8. Germline CDR1 MGHRA, CDR2 YSYEKL. The CDR3 nucleotides are TGCGCCAGCAGCCCGGGGCAGGGGGCGATCTATGGCTACACCTTC. Translation gives CASSPGQGAIYGYTF.

V is TRBV30 and J is TRBJ1-5; 7 bases map to TRBD1. V lost 4 bases to trimming and J lost 2 bases; unmatched junction nucleotides: 11. Germline V gives CDR1 GTSNPN, CDR2 SVGIG (reference sequence). The CDR3 sequence is 16 residues long. CDR3: CAWNRTGEHCNQPQHF. For the CDR3, the DNA is TGTGCCTGGAACAGGACAGGAGAACATTGCAATCAGCCCCAGCATTTT.